A selection of T cell receptor beta chains follows, all from one sample in a study of T-cell reconstitution after alpha-beta-depleted transplantation in children. MiXCR, applied by TCRdb to the PCR reads, yields one record per CDR3 protein. This sample yields over 300,000 distinct CDR3 sequences, of which 10% are seen a single time; around 2.5% belongs to the top ten. The source material was PBMCs from the stem cell graft donor, sampled from the stem cell graft. The receptors were gathered from a human donor who donated a stem cell graft to a child with acute lymphoblastic leukemia. The CDR3 runs from the conserved cysteine through the conserved F or W. The D gene is left open where the match is weak. Expanded clones get a size class; other rows say once, few or many, or leave the size out.

J: TRBJ1-4
D: .
V: TRBV3-1
size: many
DNA: TGTGCCAGCAGCCCCGATTTAGGGACCCTCTATGCCGAAAAACTGTTTTTT
CDR3: CASSPDLGTLYAEKLFF

J: TRBJ2-6
D: .
V: TRBV4-1
size: many
DNA: TGCGCCAGCAGCCACCTCCGGGGAGCTGGGGCCAACGTCCTGACTTTC
CDR3: CASSHLRGAGANVLTF

J: TRBJ1-5
D: .
V: TRBV24-1
size: .
DNA: TGTGCCACCAGTGATTTGGAGGCTTGGGGACACTTTCATGAGCCCCAGCATTTT
CDR3: CATSDLEAWGHFHEPQHF

J: TRBJ2-7
D: TRBD1
V: TRBV27
size: few
DNA: TGTGCCAGCAGTTTACTGGACAGGGGCTACGAGCAGTACTTC
CDR3: CASSLLDRGYEQYF

J: TRBJ2-3
D: .
V: TRBV5-1
size: many
DNA: TGCGCCAGCAGCGTCGCGGTAGGCACAGATACGCAGTATTTT
CDR3: CASSVAVGTDTQYF

J: TRBJ2-7
D: TRBD1
V: TRBV29-1
size: many
DNA: TGCAGCGTGCGGCGGGGACAGGGGGCCTACGAGCAGTACTTC
CDR3: CSVRRGQGAYEQYF

J: TRBJ2-1
D: TRBD2
V: TRBV4-1
size: .
DNA: TGCGCCAGCAGCCAAGAAGGTTCCAGCGGGACTAGCTCCTACAATGAGCAGTTCTTC
CDR3: CASSQEGSSGTSSYNEQFF

J: TRBJ2-1
D: TRBD1
V: TRBV24-1
size: few
DNA: TGTGCCACCAGTGATATACAGGGGGTCAATGAGCAGTTCTTC
CDR3: CATSDIQGVNEQFF

J: TRBJ2-7
D: TRBD2
V: TRBV7-6
size: few
DNA: TGTGCCAGCAGCTTAGAACTAGCGGGAGGGCCAGATTACGAGCAGTACTTC
CDR3: CASSLELAGGPDYEQYF

J: TRBJ2-5
D: .
V: TRBV7-2
size: many
DNA: TGTGCCAGCAGCTTTTCGGGGACCCAGTACTTC
CDR3: CASSFSGTQYF

J: TRBJ2-2
D: TRBD2
V: TRBV4-1
size: .
DNA: TGCGCCAGCAGCCCTCGACTAGCGGGAGTGGTCGGGGAGCTGTTTTTT
CDR3: CASSPRLAGVVGELFF

J: TRBJ2-5
D: .
V: TRBV24-1
size: few
DNA: TGTGCCACCAGTGATAGGAGGTTCCAAGAGACCCAGTACTTC
CDR3: CATSDRRFQETQYF

J: TRBJ2-5
D: .
V: TRBV12-5
size: .
DNA: TGTGCTAGTGGTTTGGGGGGAGAGACCCAGTACTTC
CDR3: CASGLGGETQYF

J: TRBJ2-7
D: TRBD2
V: TRBV4-2
size: once
DNA: TGTGCCAGCAGCTTTAGCGGGGGCCGCTCCTACGAGCAGTACTTC
CDR3: CASSFSGGRSYEQYF

J: TRBJ2-3
D: TRBD2
V: TRBV2
size: few
DNA: TGTGCCAGCAGTGAAGCTAGCGGGAGGGCTGGAGATACGCAGTATTTT
CDR3: CASSEASGRAGDTQYF

J: TRBJ2-3
D: TRBD1
V: TRBV29-1
size: few
DNA: TGCAGCGTTGACCAGGGGGATCGGACAGATACGCAGTATTTT
CDR3: CSVDQGDRTDTQYF

J: TRBJ1-6
D: TRBD1
V: TRBV28
size: .
DNA: TGTGCCAGCAGTTTTCGGTATGGGACAGGGAATTCACCCCTCCACTTT
CDR3: CASSFRYGTGNSPLHF

J: TRBJ2-3
D: .
V: TRBV12-3/TRBV12-4
size: .
DNA: TGTGCCAGCACCCAAGGTCTCCTAGAGTCCTTGAGCACAGATACGCAGTATTTT
CDR3: CASTQGLLESLSTDTQYF

J: TRBJ2-3
D: .
V: TRBV15
size: few
DNA: TGTGCCACCAGCAGAGATTTGGGCTACTCCACAGATACGCAGTATTTT
CDR3: CATSRDLGYSTDTQYF

J: TRBJ2-2
D: TRBD1
V: TRBV12-3/TRBV12-4
size: .
DNA: TGTGCCAGCAGCGGGACAGCTACGAACACCGGGGAGCTGTTTTTT
CDR3: CASSGTATNTGELFF

J: TRBJ1-5
D: TRBD1
V: TRBV7-9
size: many
DNA: TGTGCCAGCAGCTTATCCCAGGACAGGGGGTATCAGCCCCAGCATTTT
CDR3: CASSLSQDRGYQPQHF

J: TRBJ1-1
D: .
V: TRBV12-3/TRBV12-4
size: few
DNA: TGTGCCAGCAGTTTCAACCGAAACACTGAAGCTTTCTTT
CDR3: CASSFNRNTEAFF

J: TRBJ2-1
D: TRBD1
V: TRBV5-1
size: .
DNA: TGCGCCAGCAGGATACTACCAACCGGGACAGGGAAAGACAATGAGCAGTTCTTC
CDR3: CASRILPTGTGKDNEQFF

J: TRBJ1-4
D: TRBD1
V: TRBV3-1
size: .
DNA: TGTGCCAGCAGTTCAAGGACAGGGAGGGATGAAAAACTGTTTTTT
CDR3: CASSSRTGRDEKLFF

J: TRBJ2-3
D: TRBD1
V: TRBV2
size: .
DNA: TGTGCCAGCGGACAGGGCACAGATACGCAGTATTTT
CDR3: CASGQGTDTQYF